A selection of T cell receptor beta chains follows, all from one sample in a study of HIV-infected patients and healthy controls. TCRdb re-analysed the 5' RACE reads in MiXCR, keeping a single row per CDR3 protein. The data contain 15,000 to 20,000 distinct CDR3 sequences, 12% of them singletons. The specimen sequenced was blood. These receptor sequences come from an adult in good health. CDR3s include the opening cysteine and the closing phenylalanine or tryptophan. Fields, in order: J gene, V gene, clone size, D gene, CDR3 protein, CDR3 DNA. The D gene is left open where the match is weak. Clone sizes are given selectively: once, few, many, or a class where the clone is expanded.

TRBJ1-1 | TRBV29-1 | few | - | CSVETGRDTEAFF | TGCAGCGTTGAAACAGGGAGGGACACTGAAGCTTTCTTT
TRBJ2-1 | TRBV9 | medium-sized | - | CASSVDGLIYNEQFF | TGTGCCAGCAGCGTAGATGGTCTCATCTACAATGAGCAGTTCTTC
TRBJ2-3 | TRBV20-1 | many | - | CSAGRPRQDTQYF | TGCAGTGCAGGACGGCCGAGACAGGATACGCAGTATTTT
TRBJ2-5 | TRBV3-1 | many | TRBD1 | CASSHPGQQETQYF | TGTGCCAGCAGTCACCCGGGACAGCAAGAGACCCAGTACTTC
TRBJ1-4 | TRBV20-1 | few | - | CSATQANTNEKLFF | TGCAGTGCTACACAGGCGAACACTAATGAAAAACTGTTTTTT
TRBJ1-5 | TRBV6-1 | - | TRBD1 | CASSNRQGNQPQHF | TGTGCCAGCAGCAACCGACAGGGAAATCAGCCCCAGCATTTT
TRBJ2-5 | TRBV7-2 | many | - | CASSLVLQGGTQYF | TGTGCCAGCAGCTTAGTGTTGCAGGGAGGGACCCAGTACTTC
TRBJ2-7 | TRBV7-2 | few | - | CASSLMQAYEQYF | TGTGCCAGCAGCTTAATGCAGGCCTACGAGCAGTACTTC
TRBJ2-5 | TRBV5-1 | many | - | CASSSNRGEPQETQYF | TGCGCCAGCAGCTCAAACCGCGGGGAACCTCAAGAGACCCAGTACTTC
TRBJ1-1 | TRBV11-2 | medium-sized | - | CASSLSRTALNTEAFF | TGTGCCAGCAGCTTATCCCGGACAGCTTTGAACACTGAAGCTTTCTTT
TRBJ2-4 | TRBV7-2 | many | - | CASSWGGPRGNIQYF | TGTGCCAGCAGCTGGGGGGGCCCACGGGGAAACATTCAGTACTTC
TRBJ1-1 | TRBV20-1 | - | - | CSAPGRHNTEAFF | TGCAGTGCCCCGGGACGGCATAACACTGAAGCTTTCTTT
TRBJ1-2 | TRBV5-1 | many | - | CASSNRGAGNYGYTF | TGCGCCAGCAGTAACAGAGGCGCCGGCAACTATGGCTACACCTTC
TRBJ1-1 | TRBV4-3 | few | - | CASSQDPVNTEAFF | TGCGCCAGCAGCCAAGACCCTGTGAACACTGAAGCTTTCTTT
TRBJ1-5 | TRBV20-1 | many | TRBD1 | CSAAGTGDQPQHF | TGCAGTGCTGCCGGGACAGGGGATCAGCCCCAGCATTTT
TRBJ1-4 | TRBV4-3 | many | - | CASSQDARGGRREKLFF | TGCGCCAGCAGCCAAGACGCGCGGGGGGGGCGCCGTGAAAAACTGTTTTTT
TRBJ2-3 | TRBV29-1 | many | - | CSSKGGASTDTQYF | TGCAGCTCGAAGGGGGGCGCGAGCACAGATACGCAGTATTTT
TRBJ2-3 | TRBV6-5 | medium-sized | - | CASSYTTDTQYF | TGTGCCAGCAGTTACACCACAGATACGCAGTATTTT
TRBJ2-7 | TRBV5-1 | many | - | CASSLGGRTSYEQYF | TGCGCCAGCAGCTTGGGAGGGCGGACCTCCTACGAGCAGTACTTC
TRBJ2-2 | TRBV6-6 | - | TRBD1 | CAIVANGDRVTGELFF | TGTGCCATCGTGGCAAACGGGGACAGAGTCACCGGGGAGCTGTTTTTT
TRBJ1-5 | TRBV6-2/TRBV6-3 | few | - | CASSPAGVAYQPQHF | TGTGCCAGCAGCCCGGCAGGGGTTGCTTATCAGCCCCAGCATTTT
TRBJ2-5 | TRBV18 | many | - | CASSPLSGETQYF | TGTGCCAGCTCACCACTATCCGGAGAGACCCAGTACTTC
TRBJ2-7 | TRBV7-8 | - | - | CASSLSQNYEQYF | TGTGCCAGCAGCTTATCCCAGAATTACGAGCAGTACTTC
TRBJ2-3 | TRBV14 | medium-sized | - | CASSQVRGGVLTDTQYF | TGTGCCAGCAGCCAAGTCCGAGGGGGGGTATTGACAGATACGCAGTATTTT
TRBJ2-7 | TRBV28 | few | - | CASRPTGRGYEQYF | TGTGCCAGCAGACCAACGGGCCGGGGCTACGAGCAGTACTTC
TRBJ2-2 | TRBV7-2 | many | - | CASSLGVQVGELFF | TGTGCCAGCAGCTTAGGAGTCCAGGTCGGGGAGCTGTTTTTT
TRBJ2-5 | TRBV7-9 | many | - | CASSAPLSVVMAQYF | TGTGCCAGCAGCGCCCCCCTTTCGGTTGTAATGGCCCAGTACTTC
TRBJ2-3 | TRBV7-2 | medium-sized | TRBD2 | CASSLGVAGGPWTDTQYF | TGTGCCAGCAGCTTAGGGGTAGCGGGGGGGCCGTGGACAGATACGCAGTATTTT
TRBJ2-3 | TRBV4-3 | - | - | CASSQDPVGGSTDTQYF | TGCGCCAGCAGCCAAGATCCTGTCGGCGGATCCACAGATACGCAGTATTTT
TRBJ1-6 | TRBV4-3 | many | - | CASSQDLLIVAGPNSPLHF | TGCGCCAGCAGCCAAGATCTTTTAATTGTAGCTGGGCCCAATTCACCCCTCCACTTT
TRBJ2-1 | TRBV4-2 | many | TRBD2 | CASSQDQRGWGNNEQFF | TGTGCCAGCAGCCAAGATCAGCGGGGGTGGGGAAACAATGAGCAGTTCTTC
TRBJ1-1 | TRBV6-2/TRBV6-3 | - | - | CASSYTFGDTEAFF | TGTGCCAGCAGTTACACTTTCGGGGACACTGAAGCTTTCTTT
TRBJ1-1 | TRBV24-1 | few | - | CATSDANMNTEAFF | TGTGCCACCAGTGATGCTAATATGAACACTGAAGCTTTCTTT
TRBJ1-2 | TRBV6-1 | many | - | CASHYPQGAGDACTF | TGTGCCAGCCATTACCCACAGGGAGCGGGTGACGCTTGCACCTTC
TRBJ2-1 | TRBV6-2/TRBV6-3 | medium-sized | TRBD1 | CASSYSFVTGLDEQFF | TGTGCCAGCAGTTACTCATTCGTGACAGGGTTGGATGAGCAGTTCTTC
TRBJ2-1 | TRBV7-2 | many | - | CASSPGISNEQFF | TGTGCCAGCAGCCCAGGAATATCCAATGAGCAGTTCTTC
TRBJ2-5 | TRBV20-1 | few | TRBD2 | CSARDLLAGAQETQYF | TGCAGTGCTAGAGATCTATTAGCGGGGGCCCAAGAGACCCAGTACTTC
TRBJ2-3 | TRBV20-1 | - | TRBD2 | CSARDTSGVTDTQYF | TGCAGTGCTAGAGACACTAGCGGGGTCACAGATACGCAGTATTTT
TRBJ2-3 | TRBV5-4 | - | - | CASSRTVTDTQYF | TGTGCCAGCAGCCGGACAGTTACAGATACGCAGTATTTT
TRBJ1-5 | TRBV29-1 | medium-sized | - | CSVGHGGGQPQHF | TGCAGCGTTGGGCATGGCGGAGGGCAGCCCCAGCATTTT
TRBJ2-3 | TRBV6-2/TRBV6-3 | - | - | CASSFWGRRHTDTQYF | TGTGCCAGCAGTTTTTGGGGACGGAGACACACAGATACGCAGTATTTT
TRBJ2-7 | TRBV7-2 | few | - | CASSPRGVSSYEQYF | TGTGCCAGCAGCCCGCGGGGAGTGAGCTCCTACGAGCAGTACTTC
TRBJ1-3 | TRBV12-3/TRBV12-4 | many | - | CASSFIRVVDYLSGNTIYF | TGTGCCAGCAGTTTTATTCGGGTCGTCGACTATCTCTCTGGAAACACCATATATTTT
TRBJ2-3 | TRBV15 | many | - | CATRTWTESTDTQYF | TGTGCCACCAGGACATGGACCGAGAGCACAGATACGCAGTATTTT
TRBJ1-1 | TRBV7-2 | many | - | CASSGMWAPIRNTEAFF | TGTGCCAGCAGCGGGATGTGGGCCCCTATACGGAACACTGAAGCTTTCTTT
TRBJ2-6 | TRBV6-5 | many | TRBD1 | CASRRGQGAFVAGANVLTF | TGTGCCAGCAGGCGAGGACAGGGGGCTTTTGTAGCTGGGGCCAACGTCCTGACTTTC
TRBJ2-7 | TRBV5-6 | - | TRBD1 | CASSSLGQGFYEQYF | TGTGCCAGCAGCAGCCTAGGACAGGGGTTCTACGAGCAGTACTTC
TRBJ1-1 | TRBV18 | many | - | CASSPRGSAGAEAFF | TGTGCCAGCTCACCACGAGGTTCGGCGGGAGCTGAAGCTTTCTTT
TRBJ2-1 | TRBV6-5 | few | - | CASVGGGGSGNEQFF | TGTGCCAGCGTGGGGGGGGGCGGATCGGGGAATGAGCAGTTCTTC
TRBJ1-1 | TRBV5-1 | - | - | CASSFFDLPNEAFF | TGCGCCAGCAGCTTCTTTGACCTGCCGAATGAAGCTTTCTTT